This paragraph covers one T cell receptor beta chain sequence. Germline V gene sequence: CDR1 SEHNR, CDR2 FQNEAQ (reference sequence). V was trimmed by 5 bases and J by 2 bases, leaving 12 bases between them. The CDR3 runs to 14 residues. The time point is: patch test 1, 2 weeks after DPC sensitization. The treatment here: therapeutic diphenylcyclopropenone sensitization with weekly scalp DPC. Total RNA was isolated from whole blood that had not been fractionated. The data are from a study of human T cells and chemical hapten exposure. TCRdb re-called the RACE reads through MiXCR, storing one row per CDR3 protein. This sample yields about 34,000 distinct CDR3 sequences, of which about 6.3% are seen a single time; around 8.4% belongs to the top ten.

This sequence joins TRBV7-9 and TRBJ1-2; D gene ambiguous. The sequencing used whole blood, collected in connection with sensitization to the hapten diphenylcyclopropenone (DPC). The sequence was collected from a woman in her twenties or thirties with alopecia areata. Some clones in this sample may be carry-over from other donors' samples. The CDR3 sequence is CASSRLTRNYGYTF. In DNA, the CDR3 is TGTGCCAGCAGCCGACTAACCCGAAACTATGGCTACACCTTC.